This TCR beta chain was retrieved from a study of OX40 agonist ivuxolimab in advanced cancers. Study-wide background: The patients received ivuxolimab by intravenous route every 2 weeks at 0.01 to 10 mg/kg. Enrolled patients in dose escalation had cancers that were hepatocellular carcinoma, melanoma, renal cell or head and neck cancer.

Findings and caveats of the study: Among the lowest levels of clonal expansion were found in partial responders at 0.1-3.0 mg/kg.

Turning to this clone: The antigen is unknown.

The CDR3 contains 12 residues. Trimming took off 10 bases at V and 5 bases at J, with 11 bases between the two ends. Looked up from germline, CDR1 is MNHNY and CDR2 is SVGAGI (reference sequence). Libraries were prepared by immunoSEQ multiplex PCR; TCRdb keeps only in-frame clonotypes and omits some of them. The data contain 41,000 or so clones, approximately 82% of them singletons. The chain has TRBV6-6 and TRBJ2-2; D may be TRBD2 (6 bases). The TCR originated in an adult with an advanced solid tumor such as melanoma, head and neck, liver or kidney cancer. Sequences were derived from CD4+ or CD8+ T cells sorted from blood, sampled in a trial of the OX40 agonist ivuxolimab. Here the CDR3 reads CATVAGTGELFF. The DNA of the CDR3 is TGTGCCACCGTGGCGGGAACCGGGGAGCTGTTTTTT.